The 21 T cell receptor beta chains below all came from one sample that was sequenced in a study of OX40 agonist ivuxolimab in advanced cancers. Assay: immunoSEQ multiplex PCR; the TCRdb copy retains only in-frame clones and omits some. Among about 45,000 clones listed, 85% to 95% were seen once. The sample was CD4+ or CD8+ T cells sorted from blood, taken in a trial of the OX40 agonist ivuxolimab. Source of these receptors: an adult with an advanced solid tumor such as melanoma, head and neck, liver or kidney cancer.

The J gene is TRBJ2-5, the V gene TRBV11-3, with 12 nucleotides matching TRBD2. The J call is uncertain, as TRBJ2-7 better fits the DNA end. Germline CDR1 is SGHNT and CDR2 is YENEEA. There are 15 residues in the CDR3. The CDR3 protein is CASSQRTSGAYEQYF. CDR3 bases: TGTGCCAGCAGCCAGAGGACTAGCGGGGCCTACGAGCAGTACTTC.

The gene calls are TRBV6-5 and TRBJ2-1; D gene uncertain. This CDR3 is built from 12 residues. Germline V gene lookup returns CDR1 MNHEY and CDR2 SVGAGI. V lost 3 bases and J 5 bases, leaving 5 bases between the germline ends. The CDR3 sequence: CASSYINNEQFF. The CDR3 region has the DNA TGTGCCAGCAGTTATATCAACAATGAGCAGTTCTTC.

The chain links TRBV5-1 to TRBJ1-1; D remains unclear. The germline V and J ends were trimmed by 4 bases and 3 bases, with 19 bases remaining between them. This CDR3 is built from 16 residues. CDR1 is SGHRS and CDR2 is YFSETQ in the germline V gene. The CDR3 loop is CASSPTLNLMDTEAFF. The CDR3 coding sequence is TGCGCCAGCAGCCCCACCCTAAACCTCATGGACACTGAAGCTTTCTTT.

The CDR3 loop is CASSLSLAGTNYGYTF. In DNA form, the CDR3 reads TGTGCCAGCAGTTTATCGCTCGCAGGGACTAACTATGGCTACACCTTC. The chain employs TRBV27 and TRBJ1-2; TRBD1 might be the D (5 bases). Germline lookup yields CDR1 MNHEY and CDR2 SMNVEV (reference sequence). The CDR3 runs 16 residues. Trimming cost V 0 bases and J 0 bases, with 11 bases left between them.

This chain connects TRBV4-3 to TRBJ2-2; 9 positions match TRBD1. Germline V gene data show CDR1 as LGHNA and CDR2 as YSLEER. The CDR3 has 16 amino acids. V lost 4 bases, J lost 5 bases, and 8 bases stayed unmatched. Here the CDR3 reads CASSPEGTGRTGELFF. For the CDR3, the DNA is TGCGCCAGCAGCCCTGAAGGGACAGGGAGAACCGGGGAGCTGTTTTTT.

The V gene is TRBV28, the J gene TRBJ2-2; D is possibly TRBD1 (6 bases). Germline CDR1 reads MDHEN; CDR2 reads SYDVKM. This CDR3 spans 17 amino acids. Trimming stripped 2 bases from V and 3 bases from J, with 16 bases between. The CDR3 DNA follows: TGTGCCAGCAGTTTAGCAGGGGTTACCGGGTACACCGGGGAGCTGTTTTTT. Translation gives CASSLAGVTGYTGELFF.

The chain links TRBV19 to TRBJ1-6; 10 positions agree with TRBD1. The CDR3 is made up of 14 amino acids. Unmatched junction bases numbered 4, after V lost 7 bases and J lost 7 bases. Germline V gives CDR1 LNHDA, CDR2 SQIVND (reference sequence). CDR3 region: CASTTGGENSPLHF. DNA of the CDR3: TGTGCCAGTACGACAGGGGGCGAAAATTCACCCCTCCACTTT.

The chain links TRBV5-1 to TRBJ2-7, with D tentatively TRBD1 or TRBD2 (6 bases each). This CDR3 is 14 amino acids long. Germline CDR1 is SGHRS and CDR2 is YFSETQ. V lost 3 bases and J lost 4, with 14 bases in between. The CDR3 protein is CASSSVGGLYEQYF. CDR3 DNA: TGCGCCAGCAGCTCCGTGGGGGGCCTTTACGAGCAGTACTTC.

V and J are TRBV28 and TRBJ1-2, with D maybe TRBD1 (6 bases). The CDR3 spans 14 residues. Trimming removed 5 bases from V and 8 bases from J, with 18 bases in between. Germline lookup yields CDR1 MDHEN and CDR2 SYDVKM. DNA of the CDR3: TGTGCCAGCAGTCGCCTGGCAGGGGCTAAGGGCTACACCTTC. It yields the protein CASSRLAGAKGYTF.

CDR3 nucleotides: TGTGCCAGCAGTGATGGGGGGCCGTTCGAGCAGTACTTC. Residues: CASSDGGPFEQYF. The V gene is TRBV6-1, the J gene TRBJ2-7, with D tentatively TRBD1 or TRBD2 (6 bases each). V shed 3 bases and J shed 6 bases, with 12 bases lying between them. The CDR3 covers 13 residues. Germline V gene lookup returns CDR1 MNHNS and CDR2 SASEGT.

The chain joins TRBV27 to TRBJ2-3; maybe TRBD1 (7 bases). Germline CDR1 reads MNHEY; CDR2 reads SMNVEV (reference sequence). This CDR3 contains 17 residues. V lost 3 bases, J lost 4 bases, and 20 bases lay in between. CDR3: CASSFGVQGGGPDTQYF. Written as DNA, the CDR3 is TGTGCCAGCAGTTTTGGTGTGCAGGGGGGTGGGCCAGATACGCAGTATTTT.

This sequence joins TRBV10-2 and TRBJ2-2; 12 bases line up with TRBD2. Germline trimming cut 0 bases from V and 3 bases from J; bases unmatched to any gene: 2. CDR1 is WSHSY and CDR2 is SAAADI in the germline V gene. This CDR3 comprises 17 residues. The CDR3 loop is CASSESLAGGYTGELFF. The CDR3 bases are TGCGCCAGCAGTGAGTCGCTAGCGGGAGGGTACACCGGGGAGCTGTTTTTT.

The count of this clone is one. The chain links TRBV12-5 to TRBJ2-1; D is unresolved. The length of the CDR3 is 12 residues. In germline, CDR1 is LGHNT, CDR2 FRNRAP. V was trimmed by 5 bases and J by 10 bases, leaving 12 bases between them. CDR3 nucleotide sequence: TGTGCTAGTGGTCCGTCTTTCTTCGAGCAGTTCTTC. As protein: CASGPSFFEQFF.

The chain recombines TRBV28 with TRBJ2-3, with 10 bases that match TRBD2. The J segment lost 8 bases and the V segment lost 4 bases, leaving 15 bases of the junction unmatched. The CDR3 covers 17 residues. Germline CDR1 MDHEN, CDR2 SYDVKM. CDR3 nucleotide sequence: TGTGCCAGCAGTTACCCTCCCGTGCTAGCGGGAGTGGGTACGCAGTATTTT. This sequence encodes CASSYPPVLAGVGTQYF.

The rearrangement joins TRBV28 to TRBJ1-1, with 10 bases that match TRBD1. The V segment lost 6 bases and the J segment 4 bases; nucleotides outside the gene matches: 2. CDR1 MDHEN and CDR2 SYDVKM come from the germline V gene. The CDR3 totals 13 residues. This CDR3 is CASRTGGATEAFF. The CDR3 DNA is TGTGCCAGCAGGACAGGGGGCGCCACTGAAGCTTTCTTT.

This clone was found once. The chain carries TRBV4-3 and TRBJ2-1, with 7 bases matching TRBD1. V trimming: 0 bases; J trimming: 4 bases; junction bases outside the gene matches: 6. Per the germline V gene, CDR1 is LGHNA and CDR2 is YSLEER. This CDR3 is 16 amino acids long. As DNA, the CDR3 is TGCGCCAGCAGCCAAGAAAGGACAGGAGGTTACAATGAGCAGTTCTTC. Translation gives CASSQERTGGYNEQFF.

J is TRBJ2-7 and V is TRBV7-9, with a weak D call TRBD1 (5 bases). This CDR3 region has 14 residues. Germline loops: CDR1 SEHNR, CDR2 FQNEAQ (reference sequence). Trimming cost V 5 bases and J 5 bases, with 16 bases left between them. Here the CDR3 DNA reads TGTGCCAGCAGCCTCGCGACAGACCTTGACGAGCAGTACTTC. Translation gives CASSLATDLDEQYF.

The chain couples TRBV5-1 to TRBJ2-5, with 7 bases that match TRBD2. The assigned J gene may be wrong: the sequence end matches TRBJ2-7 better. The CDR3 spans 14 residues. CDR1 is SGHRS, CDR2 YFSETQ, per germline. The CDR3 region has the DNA TGCGCCAGCAGCCATAGGGACTACTCCTACGAGCAGTACTTC. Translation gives CASSHRDYSYEQYF.

CDR3 nucleotide sequence: TGTGCCAGCAGTCCGCCCGACAGGGGGCTCTACGAGCAGTACTTC. As protein: CASSPPDRGLYEQYF. The genes are TRBV28 and TRBJ2-7, with 10 bases lining up with TRBD1. The germline CDR1 and CDR2 sequences are MDHEN and SYDVKM. J gave up 3 bases and V 5 bases, and 7 bases lay outside the gene matches. The CDR3 spans 15 residues. The full variable domain, with the rest looked up from reference TRBV28 and TRBJ2-7, is DVKVTQSSRYLVKRTGEKVFLECVQDMDHENMFWYRQDPGLGLRLIYFSYDVKMKEKGDIPEGYSVSREKKERFSLILESASTNQTSMYLCASSPPDRGLYEQYFGPGTRLTVT.

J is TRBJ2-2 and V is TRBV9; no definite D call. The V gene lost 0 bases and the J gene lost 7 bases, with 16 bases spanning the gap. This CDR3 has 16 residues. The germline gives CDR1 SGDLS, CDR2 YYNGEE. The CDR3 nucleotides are TGTGCCAGCAGCGTAGCGACAAGCCACCTAGTCGGGGAGCTGTTTTTT. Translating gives CASSVATSHLVGELFF. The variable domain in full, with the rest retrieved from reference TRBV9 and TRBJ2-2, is DSGVTQTPKHLITATGQRVTLRCSPRSGDLSVYWYQQSLDQGLQFLIQYYNGEERAKGNILERFSAQQFPDLHSELNLSSLELGDSALYFCASSVATSHLVGELFFGEGSRLTVL.

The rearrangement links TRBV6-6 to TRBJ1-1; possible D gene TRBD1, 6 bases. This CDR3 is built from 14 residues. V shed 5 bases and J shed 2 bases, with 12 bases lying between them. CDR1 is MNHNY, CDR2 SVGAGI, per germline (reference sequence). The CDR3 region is CASSEPGHNTEAFF. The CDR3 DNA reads TGTGCCAGCAGTGAGCCGGGACATAACACTGAAGCTTTCTTT.